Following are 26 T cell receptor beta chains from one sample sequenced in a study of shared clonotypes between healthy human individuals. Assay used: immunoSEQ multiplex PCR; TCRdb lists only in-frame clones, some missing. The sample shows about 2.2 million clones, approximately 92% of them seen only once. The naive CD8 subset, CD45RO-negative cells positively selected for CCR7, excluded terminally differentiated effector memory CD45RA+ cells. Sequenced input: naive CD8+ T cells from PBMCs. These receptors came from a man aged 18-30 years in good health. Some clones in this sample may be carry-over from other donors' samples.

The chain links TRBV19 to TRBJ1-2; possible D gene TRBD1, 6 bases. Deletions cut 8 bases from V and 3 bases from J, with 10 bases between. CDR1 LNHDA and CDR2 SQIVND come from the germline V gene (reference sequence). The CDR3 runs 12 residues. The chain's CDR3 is CASADRYYGYTF. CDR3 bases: TGTGCCAGTGCCGACAGGTACTATGGCTACACCTTC.

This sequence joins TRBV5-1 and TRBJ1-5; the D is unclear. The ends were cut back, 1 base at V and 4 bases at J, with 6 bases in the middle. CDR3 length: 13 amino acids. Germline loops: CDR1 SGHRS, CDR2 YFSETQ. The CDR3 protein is CASSLSENQPQHF. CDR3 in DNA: TGCGCCAGCAGCTTGTCTGAGAATCAGCCCCAGCATTTT. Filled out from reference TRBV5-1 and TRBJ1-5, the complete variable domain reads KAGVTQTPRYLIKTRGQQVTLSCSPISGHRSVSWYQQTPGQGLQFLFEYFSETQRNKGNFPGRFSGRQFSNSRSEMNVSTLELGDSALYLCASSLSENQPQHFGDGTRLSIL.

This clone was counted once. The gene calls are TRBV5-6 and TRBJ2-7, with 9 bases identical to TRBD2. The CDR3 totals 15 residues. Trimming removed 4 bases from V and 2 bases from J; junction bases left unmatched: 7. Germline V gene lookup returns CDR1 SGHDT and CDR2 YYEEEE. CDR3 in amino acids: CASSLSSGSAYEQYF. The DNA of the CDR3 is TGTGCCAGCAGCCTAAGTAGCGGGAGCGCCTACGAGCAGTACTTC.

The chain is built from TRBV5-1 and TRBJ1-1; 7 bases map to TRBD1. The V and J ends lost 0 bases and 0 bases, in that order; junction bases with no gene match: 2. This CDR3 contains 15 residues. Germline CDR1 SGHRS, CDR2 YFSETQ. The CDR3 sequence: CASSLVRGLNTEAFF. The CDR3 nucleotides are TGCGCCAGCAGCTTGGTAAGGGGGCTGAACACTGAAGCTTTCTTT.

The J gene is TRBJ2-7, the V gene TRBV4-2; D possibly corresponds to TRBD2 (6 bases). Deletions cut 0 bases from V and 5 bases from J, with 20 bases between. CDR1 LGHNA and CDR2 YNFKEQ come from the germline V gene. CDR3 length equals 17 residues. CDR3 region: CASSQELEGIFFHEQYF. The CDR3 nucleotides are TGTGCCAGCAGCCAAGAGTTGGAGGGGATTTTCTTCCACGAGCAGTACTTC.

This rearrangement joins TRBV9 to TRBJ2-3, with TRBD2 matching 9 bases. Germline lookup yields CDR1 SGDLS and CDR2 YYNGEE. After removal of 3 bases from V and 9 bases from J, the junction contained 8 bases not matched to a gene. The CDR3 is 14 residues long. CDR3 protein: CASSGRASGNTQYF. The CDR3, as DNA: TGTGCCAGCAGCGGGCGGGCTAGCGGGAACACGCAGTATTTT.

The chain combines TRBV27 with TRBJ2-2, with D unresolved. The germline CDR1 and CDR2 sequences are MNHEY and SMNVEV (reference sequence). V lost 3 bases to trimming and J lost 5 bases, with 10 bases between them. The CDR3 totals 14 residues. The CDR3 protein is CASSFRLGTGELFF. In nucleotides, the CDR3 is TGTGCCAGCAGTTTTAGGTTGGGGACCGGGGAGCTGTTTTTT.

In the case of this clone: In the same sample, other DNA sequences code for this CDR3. This chain's CDR3 is CASSPGQSSYNEQFF. The CDR3 DNA sequence: TGTGCCAGCAGTCCCGGACAGAGCTCCTACAATGAGCAGTTCTTC. This sequence joins TRBV28 and TRBJ2-1, with a weak D call TRBD1 (6 bases). The CDR3 has 15 amino acids. V was clipped by 5 bases and J by 0 bases, with 11 bases between them. The V gene's germline CDR1 is MDHEN and CDR2 SYDVKM.

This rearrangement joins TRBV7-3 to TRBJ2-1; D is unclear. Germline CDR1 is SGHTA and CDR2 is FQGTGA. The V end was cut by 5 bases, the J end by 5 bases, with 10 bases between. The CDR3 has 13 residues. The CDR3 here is CASSPRRDNEQFF. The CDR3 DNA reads TGTGCCAGCAGCCCCCGTAGGGACAATGAGCAGTTCTTC.

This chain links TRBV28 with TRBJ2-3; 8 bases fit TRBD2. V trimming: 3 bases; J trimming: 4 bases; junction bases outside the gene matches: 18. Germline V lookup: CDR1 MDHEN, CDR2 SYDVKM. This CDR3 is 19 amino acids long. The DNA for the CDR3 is TGTGCCAGCAGTTTTGGTGGCCTAGCGGGCATAGAGGCCCCAGATACGCAGTATTTT. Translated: CASSFGGLAGIEAPDTQYF.

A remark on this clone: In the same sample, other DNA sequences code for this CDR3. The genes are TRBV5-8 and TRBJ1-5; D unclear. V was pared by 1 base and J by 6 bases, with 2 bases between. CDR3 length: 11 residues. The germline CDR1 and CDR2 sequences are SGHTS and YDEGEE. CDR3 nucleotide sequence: TGTGCCAGCAGCTTGTTTCAGCCCCAGCATTTT. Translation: CASSLFQPQHF.

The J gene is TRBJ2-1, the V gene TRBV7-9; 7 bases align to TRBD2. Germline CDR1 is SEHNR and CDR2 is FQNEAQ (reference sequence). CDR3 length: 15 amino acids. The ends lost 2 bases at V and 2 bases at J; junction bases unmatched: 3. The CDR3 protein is CASSLTSATYNEQFF. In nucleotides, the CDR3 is TGTGCCAGCAGCTTAACTAGCGCTACCTACAATGAGCAGTTCTTC.

This CDR3 is CASSPKGTGVGPQYF. The CDR3 region has the DNA TGTGCCAGCAGCCCCAAGGGGACAGGGGTCGGACCGCAGTATTTT. The chain joins TRBV7-3 to TRBJ2-3; the match to TRBD1 covers 10 bases. The length of the CDR3 is 15 residues. V was clipped by 5 bases and J by 10 bases; unmatched bases: 12. The germline V gene has CDR1 SGHTA and CDR2 FQGTGA. Drawing the rest from reference TRBV7-3 and TRBJ2-3, the complete variable domain is GAGVSQTPSNKVTEKGKYVELRCDPISGHTALYWYRQSLGQGPEFLIYFQGTGAADDSGLPNDRFFAVRPEGSVSTLKIQRTERGDSAVYLCASSPKGTGVGPQYFGPGTRLTVL.

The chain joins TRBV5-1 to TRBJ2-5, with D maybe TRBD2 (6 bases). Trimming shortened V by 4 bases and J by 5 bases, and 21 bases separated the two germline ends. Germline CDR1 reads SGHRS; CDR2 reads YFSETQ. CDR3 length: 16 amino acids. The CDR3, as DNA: TGCGCCAGCAGCCCGGAGCTTACGGGAGCAGGGGAGACCCAGTACTTC. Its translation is CASSPELTGAGETQYF.

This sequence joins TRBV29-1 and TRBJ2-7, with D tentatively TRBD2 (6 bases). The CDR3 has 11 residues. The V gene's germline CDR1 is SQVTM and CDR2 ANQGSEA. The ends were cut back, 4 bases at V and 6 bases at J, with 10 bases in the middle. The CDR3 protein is CSVVMGGEQYF. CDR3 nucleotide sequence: TGCAGCGTTGTCATGGGGGGCGAGCAGTACTTC.

For the CDR3, the DNA is TGTGCCAGTAGTATCGACCAGCAGGCTAACTATGGCTACACCTTC. It codes for CASSIDQQANYGYTF. The V and J genes are TRBV19 and TRBJ1-2; D not certain. CDR3 length: 15 residues. The V gene lost 3 bases and the J gene lost 0 bases, with 11 bases spanning the gap. Germline V gene sequence: CDR1 LNHDA, CDR2 SQIVND (reference sequence).

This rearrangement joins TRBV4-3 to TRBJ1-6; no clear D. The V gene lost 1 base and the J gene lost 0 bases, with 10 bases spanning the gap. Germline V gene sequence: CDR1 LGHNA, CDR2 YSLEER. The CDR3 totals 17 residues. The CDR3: CASSQVVESSYNSPLHF. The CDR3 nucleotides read TGCGCCAGCAGCCAAGTTGTGGAAAGCTCCTATAATTCACCCCTCCACTTT.

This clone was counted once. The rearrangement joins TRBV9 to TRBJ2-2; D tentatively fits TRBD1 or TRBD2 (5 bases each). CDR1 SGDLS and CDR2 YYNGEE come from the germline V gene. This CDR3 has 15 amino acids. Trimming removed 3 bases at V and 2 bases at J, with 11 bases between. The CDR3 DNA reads TGTGCCAGCAGCGCCGTGAGGGGCAACACCGGGGAGCTGTTTTTT. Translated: CASSAVRGNTGELFF.

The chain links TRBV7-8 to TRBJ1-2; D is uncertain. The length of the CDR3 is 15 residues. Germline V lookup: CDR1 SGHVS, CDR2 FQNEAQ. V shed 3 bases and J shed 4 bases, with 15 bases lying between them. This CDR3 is CASSFLQNSIYGYTF. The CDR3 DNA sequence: TGTGCCAGCAGCTTCCTTCAAAATTCGATCTATGGCTACACCTTC.

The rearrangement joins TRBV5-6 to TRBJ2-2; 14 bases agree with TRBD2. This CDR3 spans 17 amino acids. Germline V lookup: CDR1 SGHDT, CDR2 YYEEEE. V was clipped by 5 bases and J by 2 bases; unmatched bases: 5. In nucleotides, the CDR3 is TGTGCCAGCAGTTGGGGACTAGCGGGAGAAAACACCGGGGAGCTGTTTTTT. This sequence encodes CASSWGLAGENTGELFF.

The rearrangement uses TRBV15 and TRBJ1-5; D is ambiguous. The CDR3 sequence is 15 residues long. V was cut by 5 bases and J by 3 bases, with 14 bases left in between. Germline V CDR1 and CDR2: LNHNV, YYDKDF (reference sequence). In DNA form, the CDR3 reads TGTGCCACCAGCCCCCGTGACGGGGACAATCAGCCCCAGCATTTT. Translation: CATSPRDGDNQPQHF. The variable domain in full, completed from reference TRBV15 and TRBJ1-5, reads DAMVIQNPRYQVTQFGKPVTLSCSQTLNHNVMYWYQQKSSQAPKLLFHYYDKDFNNEADTPDNFQSRRPNTSFCFLDIRSPGLGDTAMYLCATSPRDGDNQPQHFGDGTRLSIL.

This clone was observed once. The CDR3 protein is CASSRKRKPTVGYTF. The DNA of the CDR3 is TGCGCCAGCAGCCGAAAACGGAAACCCACGGTTGGCTACACCTTC. V usage is TRBV4-3 and J usage is TRBJ1-2; the D is unclear. Germline lookup yields CDR1 LGHNA and CDR2 YSLEER. The V end was cut by 4 bases, the J end by 7 bases, with 19 bases between. The CDR3 is made up of 15 amino acids.

The DNA for the CDR3 is TGTGCCAGCAGCTCAATAGAGACGGAACCTAACTATGGCTACACCTTC. Residues: CASSSIETEPNYGYTF. This chain joins TRBV2 and TRBJ1-2; D is ambiguous. Germline CDR1 is SNHLY and CDR2 is FYNNEI. The CDR3 has 16 amino acids. V lost 6 bases and J 0 bases, leaving 17 bases between the germline ends. Full variable domain (rest looked up from reference TRBV2 and TRBJ1-2): EPEVTQTPSHQVTQMGQEVILRCVPISNHLYFYWYRQILGQKVEFLVSFYNNEISEKSEIFDDQFSVERPDGSNFTLKIRSTKLEDSAMYFCASSSIETEPNYGYTFGSGTRLTVV.

The CDR3 DNA reads TGTGCCAGCAGCCAAGGACCCCCGGGACTCCCCTTTTTGTACTTC. Residues: CASSQGPPGLPFLYF. The rearrangement links TRBV4-2 to TRBJ2-4; perhaps TRBD2 as D (6 bases). V lost 1 base and J lost 15, with 22 bases in between. The CDR3 extends over 15 amino acids. Germline loops: CDR1 LGHNA, CDR2 YNFKEQ.

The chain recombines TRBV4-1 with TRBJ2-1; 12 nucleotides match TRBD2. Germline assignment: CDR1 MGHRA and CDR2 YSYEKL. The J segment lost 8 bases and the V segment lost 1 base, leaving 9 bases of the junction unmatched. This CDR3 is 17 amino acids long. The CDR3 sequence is CASSQVPRLAGEDEQFF. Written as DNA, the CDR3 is TGCGCCAGCAGCCAAGTGCCCCGACTAGCGGGAGAGGATGAGCAGTTCTTC.

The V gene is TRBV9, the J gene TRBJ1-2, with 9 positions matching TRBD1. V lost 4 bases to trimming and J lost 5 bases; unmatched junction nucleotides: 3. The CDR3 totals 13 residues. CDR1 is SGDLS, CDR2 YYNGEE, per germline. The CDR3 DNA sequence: TGTGCCAGCAGCTTTGACAGGGGGTATGGCTACACCTTC. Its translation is CASSFDRGYGYTF.